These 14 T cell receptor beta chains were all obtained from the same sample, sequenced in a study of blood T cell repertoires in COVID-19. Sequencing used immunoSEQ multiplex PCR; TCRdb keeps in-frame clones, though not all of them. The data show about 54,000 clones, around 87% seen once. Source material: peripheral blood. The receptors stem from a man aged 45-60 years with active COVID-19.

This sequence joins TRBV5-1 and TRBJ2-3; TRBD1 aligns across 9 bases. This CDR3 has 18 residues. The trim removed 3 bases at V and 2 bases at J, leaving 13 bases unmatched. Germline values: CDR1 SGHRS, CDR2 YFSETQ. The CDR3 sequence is CASSSKQWTGDITDTQYF. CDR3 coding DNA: TGCGCCAGCAGCTCGAAGCAATGGACAGGGGATATCACAGATACGCAGTATTTT.

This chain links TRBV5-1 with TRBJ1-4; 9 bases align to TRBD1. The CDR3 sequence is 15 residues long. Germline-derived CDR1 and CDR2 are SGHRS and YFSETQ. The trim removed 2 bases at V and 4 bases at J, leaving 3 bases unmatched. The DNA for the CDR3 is TGCGCCAGCAGCTTCCGACAGGGGGATAATGAAAAACTGTTTTTT. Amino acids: CASSFRQGDNEKLFF. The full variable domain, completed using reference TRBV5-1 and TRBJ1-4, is KAGVTQTPRYLIKTRGQQVTLSCSPISGHRSVSWYQQTPGQGLQFLFEYFSETQRNKGNFPGRFSGRQFSNSRSEMNVSTLELGDSALYLCASSFRQGDNEKLFFGSGTQLSVL.

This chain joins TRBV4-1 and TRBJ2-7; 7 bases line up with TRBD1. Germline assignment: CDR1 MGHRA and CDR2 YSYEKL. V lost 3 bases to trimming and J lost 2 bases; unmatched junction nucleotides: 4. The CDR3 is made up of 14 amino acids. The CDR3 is CASSQSTGAYEQYF. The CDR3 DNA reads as TGCGCCAGCAGCCAGAGCACAGGGGCCTACGAGCAGTACTTC.

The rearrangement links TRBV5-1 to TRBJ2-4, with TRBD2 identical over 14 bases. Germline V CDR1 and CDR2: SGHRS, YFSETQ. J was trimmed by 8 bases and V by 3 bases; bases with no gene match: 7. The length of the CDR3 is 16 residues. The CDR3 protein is CASSSGTSGSRDIQYF. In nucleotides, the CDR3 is TGCGCCAGCAGCTCCGGGACTAGCGGGAGTAGGGACATTCAGTACTTC.

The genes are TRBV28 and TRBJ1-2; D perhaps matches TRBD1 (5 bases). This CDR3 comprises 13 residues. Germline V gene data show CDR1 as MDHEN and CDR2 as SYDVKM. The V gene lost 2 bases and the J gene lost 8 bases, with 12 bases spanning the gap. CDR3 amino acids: CASSLNRQGGYTF. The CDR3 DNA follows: TGTGCCAGCAGTTTAAACAGGCAGGGCGGCTACACCTTC.

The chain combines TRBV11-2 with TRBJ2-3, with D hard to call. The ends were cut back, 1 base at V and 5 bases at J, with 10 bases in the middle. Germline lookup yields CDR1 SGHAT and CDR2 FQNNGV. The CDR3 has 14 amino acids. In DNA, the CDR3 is TGTGCCAGCAGCTTAGTACCCAGGATAGATACGCAGTATTTT. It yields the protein CASSLVPRIDTQYF.

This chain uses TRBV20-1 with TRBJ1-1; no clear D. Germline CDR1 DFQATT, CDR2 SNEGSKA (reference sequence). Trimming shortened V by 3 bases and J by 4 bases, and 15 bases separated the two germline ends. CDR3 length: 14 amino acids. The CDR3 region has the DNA TGCAGTGCTAGTTTTCGAGGCCGGAGCACTGAAGCTTTCTTT. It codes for CSASFRGRSTEAFF.

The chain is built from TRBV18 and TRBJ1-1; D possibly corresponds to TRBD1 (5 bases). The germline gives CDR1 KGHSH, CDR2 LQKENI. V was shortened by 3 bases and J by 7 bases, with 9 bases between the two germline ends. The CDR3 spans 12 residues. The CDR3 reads CASSPVGVEAFF. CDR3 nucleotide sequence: TGTGCCAGCTCACCGGTAGGGGTTGAAGCTTTCTTT.

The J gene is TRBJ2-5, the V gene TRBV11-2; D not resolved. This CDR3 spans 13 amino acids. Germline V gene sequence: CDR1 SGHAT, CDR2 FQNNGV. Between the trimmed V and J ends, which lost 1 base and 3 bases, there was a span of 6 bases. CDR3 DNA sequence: TGTGCCAGCAGCTTAGGAGAAAAAGAGACCCAGTACTTC. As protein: CASSLGEKETQYF.

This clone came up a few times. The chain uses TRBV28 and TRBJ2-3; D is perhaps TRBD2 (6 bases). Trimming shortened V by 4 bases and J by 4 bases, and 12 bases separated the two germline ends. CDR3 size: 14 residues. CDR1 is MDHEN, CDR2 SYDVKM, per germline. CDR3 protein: CASSSLARADTQYF. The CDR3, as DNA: TGTGCCAGCAGTTCCCTAGCGAGGGCAGATACGCAGTATTTT.

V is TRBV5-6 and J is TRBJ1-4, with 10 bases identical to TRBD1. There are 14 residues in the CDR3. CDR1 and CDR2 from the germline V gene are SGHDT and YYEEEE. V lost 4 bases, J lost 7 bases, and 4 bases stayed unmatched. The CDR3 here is CASSHRDRGEKLFF. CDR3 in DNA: TGTGCCAGCAGCCACCGGGACAGGGGTGAAAAACTGTTTTTT.

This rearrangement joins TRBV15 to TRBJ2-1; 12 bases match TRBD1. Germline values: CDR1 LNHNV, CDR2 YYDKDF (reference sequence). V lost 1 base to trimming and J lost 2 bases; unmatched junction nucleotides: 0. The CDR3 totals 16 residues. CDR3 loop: CATSRGDRGPYNEQFF. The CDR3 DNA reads TGTGCCACCAGCAGAGGGGACAGGGGGCCCTACAATGAGCAGTTCTTC.

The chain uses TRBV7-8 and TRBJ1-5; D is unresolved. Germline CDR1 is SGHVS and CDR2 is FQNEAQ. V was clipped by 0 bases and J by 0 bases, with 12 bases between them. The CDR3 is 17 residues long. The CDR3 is CASSLALGLNSNQPQHF. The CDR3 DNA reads TGTGCCAGCAGCTTAGCTCTTGGACTAAATAGCAATCAGCCCCAGCATTTT. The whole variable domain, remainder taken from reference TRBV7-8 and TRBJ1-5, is GAGVSQSPRYKVAKRGQDVALRCDPISGHVSLFWYQQALGQGPEFLTYFQNEAQLDKSGLPSDRFFAERPEGSVSTLKIQRTQQEDSAVYLCASSLALGLNSNQPQHFGDGTRLSIL.

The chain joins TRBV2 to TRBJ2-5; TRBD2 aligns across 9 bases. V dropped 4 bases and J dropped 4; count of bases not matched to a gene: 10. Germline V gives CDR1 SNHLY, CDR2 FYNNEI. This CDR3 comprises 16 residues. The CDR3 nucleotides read TGTGCCAGCAGTGGGGTACTAGCGGGTGGTGGAGAGACCCAGTACTTC. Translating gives CASSGVLAGGGETQYF.